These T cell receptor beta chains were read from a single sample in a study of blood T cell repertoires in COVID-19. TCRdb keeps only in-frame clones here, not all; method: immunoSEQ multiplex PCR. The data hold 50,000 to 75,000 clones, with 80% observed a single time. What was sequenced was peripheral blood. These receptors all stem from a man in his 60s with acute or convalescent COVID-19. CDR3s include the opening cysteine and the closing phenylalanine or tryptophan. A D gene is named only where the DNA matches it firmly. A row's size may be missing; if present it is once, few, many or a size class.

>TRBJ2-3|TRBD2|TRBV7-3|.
TGTGCCAGCAGCTTACGGGGGGGCTCCACAGATACGCAATATTTT
CASSLRGGSTDTQYF
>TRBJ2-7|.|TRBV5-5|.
TGTGCCAGCAGCTCCGCGGTCTCCTACGAGCAGTACTTC
CASSSAVSYEQYF
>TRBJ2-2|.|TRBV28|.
TGTGCCAGCAGCCCCAGACTCCAAGTCACCGGGGAGCTGTTTTTT
CASSPRLQVTGELFF
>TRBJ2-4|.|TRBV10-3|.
TGTGCCATCAGTGAAAGGGTCGGGACCAAAAACATTCAGTACTTC
CAISERVGTKNIQYF
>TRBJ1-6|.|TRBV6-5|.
TGTGCCATCGGTCAGGGCAAGGAAAATTCACCCCTCCACTTT
CAIGQGKENSPLHF
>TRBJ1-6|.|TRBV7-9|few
TGTGCCAGCAGCCCTAGCGGGAGCTCCTATAATTCACCCCTCCACTTT
CASSPSGSSYNSPLHF
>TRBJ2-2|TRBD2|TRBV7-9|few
TGTGCCAGCACCTATAGCGGGGGGGCCCCCGGGGAGCTGTTTTTT
CASTYSGGAPGELFF
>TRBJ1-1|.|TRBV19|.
TGTGCCAGTAGTATATCAGTGAACACTGAAGCTTTCTTT
CASSISVNTEAFF
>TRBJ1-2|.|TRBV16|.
TGTGCCAGCAGCCGTCTGACGGAGTCATATGGCTACACCTTC
CASSRLTESYGYTF
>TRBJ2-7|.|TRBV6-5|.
TGTGCCAGTACGAGGGGGAGATTCAACAACGAGCAGTACTTC
CASTRGRFNNEQYF
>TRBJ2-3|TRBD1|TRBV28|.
TGTGCCAGCAGTCCGAAAGGGGGCCAGGGAGATACGCAGTATTTT
CASSPKGGQGDTQYF
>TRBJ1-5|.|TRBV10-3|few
TGTGCCATTAGAAGGAGGGCTGATCAGCCCCAGCATTTT
CAIRRRADQPQHF
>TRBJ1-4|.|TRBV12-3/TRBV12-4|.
TGTGCCAGTGGGTGGGAGGGCGATGAAAAACTGTTTTTT
CASGWEGDEKLFF